The subject of this entry is one T cell receptor (beta chain). The sample originates from a study of blood T cell repertoires in COVID-19. Study at large: Donors in the United States, Italy and Spain gave samples during acute or convalescent COVID-19.

The repertoire was sequenced with immunoSEQ multiplex PCR; TCRdb's copy has only in-frame clones and lacks some. The table records nearly 250,000 clones, roughly 86% of them present only once. The CDR3 is 11 amino acids. The V gene lost 3 bases and the J gene lost 10 bases, with 7 bases spanning the gap. Sequencing was performed on peripheral blood. The clonotype originates from a woman aged 55-75 years who had recovered from COVID-19. The rearrangement joins TRBV12-3 or TRBV12-4 to TRBJ1-5; D call uncertain. Here the CDR3 reads CASSFSGPQHF. CDR3 nucleotide sequence: TGTGCCAGCAGTTTTAGTGGTCCCCAGCATTTT.